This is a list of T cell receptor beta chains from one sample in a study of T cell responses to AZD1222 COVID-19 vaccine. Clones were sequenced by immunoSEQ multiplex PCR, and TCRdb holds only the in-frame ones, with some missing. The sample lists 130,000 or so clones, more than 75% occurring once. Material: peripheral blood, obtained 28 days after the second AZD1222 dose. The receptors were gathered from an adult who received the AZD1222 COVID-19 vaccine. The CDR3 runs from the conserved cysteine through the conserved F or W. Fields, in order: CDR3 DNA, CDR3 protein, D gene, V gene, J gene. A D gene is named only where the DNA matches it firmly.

cdr3_nt: TGTGCCTGGAGGAGGGGGAGGTTATACAATGAGCAGTTCTTC; cdr3_aa: CAWRRGRLYNEQFF; d_call: NA; v_call: TRBV30; j_call: TRBJ2-1
cdr3_nt: TGTGCCAGCAGCACCCCTTCCCGACTAGCGGGGTACTCGAGCTCCTACAATGAGCAGTTCTTC; cdr3_aa: CASSTPSRLAGYSSSYNEQFF; d_call: TRBD2; v_call: TRBV7-8; j_call: TRBJ2-1
cdr3_nt: TGCGCCAGCAGCTTGTTGACAGGGATGAACACTGAAGCTTTCTTT; cdr3_aa: CASSLLTGMNTEAFF; d_call: TRBD1; v_call: TRBV5-1; j_call: TRBJ1-1
cdr3_nt: TGTGCCTGGAGTGTCGGGCAGGGGAACACTGAAGCTTTCTTT; cdr3_aa: CAWSVGQGNTEAFF; d_call: NA; v_call: TRBV30; j_call: TRBJ1-1
cdr3_nt: TGTGCCAGCAGCTTAGGGCACATCAATCAGCCCCAGCATTTT; cdr3_aa: CASSLGHINQPQHF; d_call: NA; v_call: TRBV13; j_call: TRBJ1-5
cdr3_nt: TGTGCCAGCAGTTCACGGCTCGGGTACCATAGCAATCAGCCCCAGCATTTT; cdr3_aa: CASSSRLGYHSNQPQHF; d_call: NA; v_call: TRBV5-8; j_call: TRBJ1-5
cdr3_nt: TGTGCCAGCAGGGTTAGAAACACCATATATTTT; cdr3_aa: CASRVRNTIYF; d_call: NA; v_call: TRBV12-3/TRBV12-4; j_call: TRBJ1-3
cdr3_nt: TGCGCCAGCAGCTTGGGGACTAGCGGAGAGCAGTACTTC; cdr3_aa: CASSLGTSGEQYF; d_call: TRBD2; v_call: TRBV5-1; j_call: TRBJ2-7
cdr3_nt: TGTGCCAGCAGGTTCGACAGGAACTATGGCTACACCTTC; cdr3_aa: CASRFDRNYGYTF; d_call: NA; v_call: TRBV6-5; j_call: TRBJ1-2
cdr3_nt: TGCGCCAGCAGCTTAGGGGGTTCAACTAATGAAAAACTGTTTTTT; cdr3_aa: CASSLGGSTNEKLFF; d_call: NA; v_call: TRBV5-1; j_call: TRBJ1-4
cdr3_nt: TGTGCCAGCAGCTTGGACAGGGGAATTTTCAATGAGCAGTTCTTC; cdr3_aa: CASSLDRGIFNEQFF; d_call: TRBD1; v_call: TRBV5-4; j_call: TRBJ2-1
cdr3_nt: TGTGCCAGCAGTTTAACGAGCTCCTACAATGAGCAGTTCTTC; cdr3_aa: CASSLTSSYNEQFF; d_call: NA; v_call: TRBV3-1/TRBV3-2; j_call: TRBJ2-1
cdr3_nt: TGTGCCAGCAGCCCCCACCCTAGGGATGAGCAGTTCTTC; cdr3_aa: CASSPHPRDEQFF; d_call: NA; v_call: TRBV7-3; j_call: TRBJ2-1